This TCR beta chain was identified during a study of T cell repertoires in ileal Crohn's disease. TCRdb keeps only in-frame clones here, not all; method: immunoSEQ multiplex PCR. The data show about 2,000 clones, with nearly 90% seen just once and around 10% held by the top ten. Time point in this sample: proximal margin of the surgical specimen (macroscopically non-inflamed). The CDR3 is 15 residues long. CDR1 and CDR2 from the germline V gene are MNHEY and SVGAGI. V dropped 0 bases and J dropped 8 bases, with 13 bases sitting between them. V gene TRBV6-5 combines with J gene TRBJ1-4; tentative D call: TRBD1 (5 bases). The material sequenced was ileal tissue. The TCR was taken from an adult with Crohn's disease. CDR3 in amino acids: CASSYSKGVGEKLFF. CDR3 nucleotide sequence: TGTGCCAGCAGTTACTCGAAAGGGGTGGGCGAAAAACTGTTTTTT.